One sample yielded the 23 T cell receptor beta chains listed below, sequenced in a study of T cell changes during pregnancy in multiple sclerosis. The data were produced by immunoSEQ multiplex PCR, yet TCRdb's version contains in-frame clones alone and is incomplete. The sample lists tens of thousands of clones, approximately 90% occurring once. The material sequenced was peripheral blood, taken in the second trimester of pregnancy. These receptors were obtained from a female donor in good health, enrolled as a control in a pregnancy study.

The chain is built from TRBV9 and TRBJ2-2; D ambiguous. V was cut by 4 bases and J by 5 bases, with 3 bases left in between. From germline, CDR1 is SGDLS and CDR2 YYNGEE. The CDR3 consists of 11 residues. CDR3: CASSSTGELFF. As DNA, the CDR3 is TGTGCCAGCAGCTCTACCGGGGAGCTGTTTTTT. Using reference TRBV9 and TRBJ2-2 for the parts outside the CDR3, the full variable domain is DSGVTQTPKHLITATGQRVTLRCSPRSGDLSVYWYQQSLDQGLQFLIQYYNGEERAKGNILERFSAQQFPDLHSELNLSSLELGDSALYFCASSSTGELFFGEGSRLTVL.

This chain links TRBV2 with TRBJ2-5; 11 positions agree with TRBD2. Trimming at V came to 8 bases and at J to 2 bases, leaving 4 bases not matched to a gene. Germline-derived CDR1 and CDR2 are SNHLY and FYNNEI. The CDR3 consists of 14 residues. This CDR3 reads CASRGTSGQETQYF. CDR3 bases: TGTGCCAGCCGTGGGACTAGCGGACAAGAGACCCAGTACTTC. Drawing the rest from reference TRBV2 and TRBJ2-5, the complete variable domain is EPEVTQTPSHQVTQMGQEVILRCVPISNHLYFYWYRQILGQKVEFLVSFYNNEISEKSEIFDDQFSVERPDGSNFTLKIRSTKLEDSAMYFCASRGTSGQETQYFGPGTRLLVL.

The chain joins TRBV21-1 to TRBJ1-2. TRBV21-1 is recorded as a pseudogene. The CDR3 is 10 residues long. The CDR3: CASSGGGYTF. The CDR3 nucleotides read TGTGCCAGCAGCGGGGGGGGCTACACCTTC.

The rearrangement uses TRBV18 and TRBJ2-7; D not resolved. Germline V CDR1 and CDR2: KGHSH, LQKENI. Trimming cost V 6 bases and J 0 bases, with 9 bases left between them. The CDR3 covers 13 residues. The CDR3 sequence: CASSLDNSYEQYF. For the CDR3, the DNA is TGTGCCAGCTCTCTTGACAACTCCTACGAGCAGTACTTC.

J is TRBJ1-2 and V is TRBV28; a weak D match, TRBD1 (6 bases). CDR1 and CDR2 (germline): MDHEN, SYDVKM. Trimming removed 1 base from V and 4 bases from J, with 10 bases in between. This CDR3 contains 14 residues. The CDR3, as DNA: TGTGCCAGCAGTTTATCTACAGGGACCTATGGCTACACCTTC. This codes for CASSLSTGTYGYTF.

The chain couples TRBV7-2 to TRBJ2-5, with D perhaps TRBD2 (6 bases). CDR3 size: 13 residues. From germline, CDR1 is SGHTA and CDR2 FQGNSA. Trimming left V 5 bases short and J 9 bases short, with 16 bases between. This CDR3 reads CASSPTSKGSQYF. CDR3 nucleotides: TGTGCCAGCAGCCCTACTAGCAAGGGGTCCCAGTACTTC.

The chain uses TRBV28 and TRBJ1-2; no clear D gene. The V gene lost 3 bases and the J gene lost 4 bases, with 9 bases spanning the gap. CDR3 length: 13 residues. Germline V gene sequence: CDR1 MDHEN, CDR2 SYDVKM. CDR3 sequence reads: CASSFGQLYGYTF. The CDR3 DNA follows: TGTGCCAGCAGTTTTGGGCAGCTCTATGGCTACACCTTC.

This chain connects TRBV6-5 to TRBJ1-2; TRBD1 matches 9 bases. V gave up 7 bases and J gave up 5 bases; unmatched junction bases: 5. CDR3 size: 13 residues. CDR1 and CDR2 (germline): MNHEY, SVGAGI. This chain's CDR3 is CASTGTGRYGYTF. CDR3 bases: TGTGCCAGCACCGGGACAGGGAGATATGGCTACACCTTC.

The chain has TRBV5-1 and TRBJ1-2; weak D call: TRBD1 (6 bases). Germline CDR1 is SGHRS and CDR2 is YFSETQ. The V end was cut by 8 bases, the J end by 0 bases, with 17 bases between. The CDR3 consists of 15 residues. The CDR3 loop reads CARISGQLANYGYTF. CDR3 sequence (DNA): TGCGCCAGAATATCCGGACAGCTAGCTAACTATGGCTACACCTTC.

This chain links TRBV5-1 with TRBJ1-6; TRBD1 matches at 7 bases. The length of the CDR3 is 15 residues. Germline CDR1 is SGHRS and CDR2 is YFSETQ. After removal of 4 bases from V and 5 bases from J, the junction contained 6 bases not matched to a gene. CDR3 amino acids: CASSIQTGNNSPLHF. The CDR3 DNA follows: TGCGCCAGCAGCATCCAGACAGGGAATAATTCACCCCTCCACTTT. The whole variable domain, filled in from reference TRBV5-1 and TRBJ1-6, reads KAGVTQTPRYLIKTRGQQVTLSCSPISGHRSVSWYQQTPGQGLQFLFEYFSETQRNKGNFPGRFSGRQFSNSRSEMNVSTLELGDSALYLCASSIQTGNNSPLHFGNGTRLTVT.

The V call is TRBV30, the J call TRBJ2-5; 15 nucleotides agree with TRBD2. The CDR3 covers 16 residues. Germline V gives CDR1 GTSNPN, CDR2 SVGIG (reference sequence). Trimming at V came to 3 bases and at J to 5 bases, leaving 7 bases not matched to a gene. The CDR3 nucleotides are TGTGCCTGGAGCGTGGGACTAGCGGGAGGCGGCGAGACCCAGTACTTC. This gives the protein CAWSVGLAGGGETQYF.

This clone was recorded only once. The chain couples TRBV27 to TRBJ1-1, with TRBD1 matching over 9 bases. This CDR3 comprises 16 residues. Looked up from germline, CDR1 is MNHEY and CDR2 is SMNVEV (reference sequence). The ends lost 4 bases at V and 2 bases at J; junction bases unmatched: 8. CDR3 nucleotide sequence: TGTGCCAGCAGTTCGTACAGGGGGCAGGGAAACACTGAAGCTTTCTTT. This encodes CASSSYRGQGNTEAFF.

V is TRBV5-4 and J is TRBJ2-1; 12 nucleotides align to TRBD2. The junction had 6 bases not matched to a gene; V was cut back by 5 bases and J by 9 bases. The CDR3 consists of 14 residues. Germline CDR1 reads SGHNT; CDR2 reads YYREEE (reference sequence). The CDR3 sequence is CASSLTSGSTEQFF. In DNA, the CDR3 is TGTGCCAGCAGTCTGACTAGCGGGAGCACTGAGCAGTTCTTC.

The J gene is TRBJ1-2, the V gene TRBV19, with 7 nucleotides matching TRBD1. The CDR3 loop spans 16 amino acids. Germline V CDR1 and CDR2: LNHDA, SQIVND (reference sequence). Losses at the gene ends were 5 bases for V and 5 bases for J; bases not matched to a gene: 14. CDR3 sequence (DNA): TGTGCCAGTAGTTTCCGACAGGGCCGACGCGGGTATGGCTACACCTTC. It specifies CASSFRQGRRGYGYTF.

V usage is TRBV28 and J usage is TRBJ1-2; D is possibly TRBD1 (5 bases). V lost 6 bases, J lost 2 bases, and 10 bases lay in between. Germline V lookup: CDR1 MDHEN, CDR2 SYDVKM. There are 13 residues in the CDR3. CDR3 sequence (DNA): TGTGCCAGCAGCCGCCAGGGAAACTATGGCTACACCTTC. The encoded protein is CASSRQGNYGYTF.

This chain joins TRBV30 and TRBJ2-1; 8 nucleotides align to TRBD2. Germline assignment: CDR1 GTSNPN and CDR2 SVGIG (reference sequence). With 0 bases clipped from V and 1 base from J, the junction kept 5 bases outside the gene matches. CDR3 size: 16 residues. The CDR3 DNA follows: TGTGCCTGGAGTGTTTTTTCTAGCGGGTCCTACAATGAGCAGTTCTTC. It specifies CAWSVFSSGSYNEQFF.

For the CDR3, the DNA is TGTGCCAGCAGCACCGGGACAGATGAGCAGTTCTTC. It yields the protein CASSTGTDEQFF. The chain links TRBV5-6 to TRBJ2-1, with 7 bases fitting TRBD1. The germline gives CDR1 SGHDT, CDR2 YYEEEE. V was clipped by 4 bases and J by 8 bases; unmatched bases: 3. CDR3 length: 12 residues.

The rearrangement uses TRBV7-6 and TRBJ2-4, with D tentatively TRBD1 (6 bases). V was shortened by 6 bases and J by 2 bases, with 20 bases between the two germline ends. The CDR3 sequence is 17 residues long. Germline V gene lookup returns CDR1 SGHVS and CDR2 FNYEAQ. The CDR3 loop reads CASSSGDGPQSKNIQYF. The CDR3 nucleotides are TGTGCCAGCAGTTCAGGGGACGGGCCCCAATCCAAAAACATTCAGTACTTC.

The CDR3 loop is CASTAPGGARGYTF. The CDR3 region has the DNA TGTGCCAGCACGGCGCCAGGAGGGGCGAGGGGCTACACCTTC. The chain combines TRBV28 with TRBJ1-2, with D perhaps TRBD1 (5 bases). Trimming stripped 7 bases from V and 8 bases from J, with 20 bases between. The CDR3 runs to 14 residues. In germline, CDR1 is MDHEN, CDR2 SYDVKM.

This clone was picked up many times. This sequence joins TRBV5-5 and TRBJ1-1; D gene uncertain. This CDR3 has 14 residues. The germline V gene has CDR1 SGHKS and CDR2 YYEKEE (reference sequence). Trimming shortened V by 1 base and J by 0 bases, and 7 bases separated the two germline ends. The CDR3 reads CASSLKYMNTEAFF. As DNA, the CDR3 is TGTGCCAGCAGCTTGAAATACATGAACACTGAAGCTTTCTTT.

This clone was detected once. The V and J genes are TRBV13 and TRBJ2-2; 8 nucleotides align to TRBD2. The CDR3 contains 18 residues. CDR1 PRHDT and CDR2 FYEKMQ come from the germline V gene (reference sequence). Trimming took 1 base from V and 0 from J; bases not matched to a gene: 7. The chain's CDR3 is CASSLVWRGDSNTGELFF. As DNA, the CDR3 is TGTGCCAGCAGCTTAGTTTGGCGGGGGGACTCGAACACCGGGGAGCTGTTTTTT. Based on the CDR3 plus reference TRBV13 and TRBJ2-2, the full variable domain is AAGVIQSPRHLIKEKRETATLKCYPIPRHDTVYWYQQGPGQDPQFLISFYEKMQSDKGSIPDRFSAQQFSDYHSELNMSSLELGDSALYFCASSLVWRGDSNTGELFFGEGSRLTVL.

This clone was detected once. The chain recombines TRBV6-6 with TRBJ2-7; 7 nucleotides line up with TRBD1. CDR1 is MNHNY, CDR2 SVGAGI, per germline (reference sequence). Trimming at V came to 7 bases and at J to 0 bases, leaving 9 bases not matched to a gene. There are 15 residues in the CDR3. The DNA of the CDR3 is TGTGCCAGCATCCCGGGACAGCTAAGCTCCTACGAGCAGTACTTC. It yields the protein CASIPGQLSSYEQYF.

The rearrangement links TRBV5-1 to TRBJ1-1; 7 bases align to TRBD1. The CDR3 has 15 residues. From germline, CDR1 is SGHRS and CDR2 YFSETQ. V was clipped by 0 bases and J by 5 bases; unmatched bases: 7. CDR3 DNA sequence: TGCGCCAGCAGCTTGGGGACAGGTGTAGGAACTGAAGCTTTCTTT. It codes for CASSLGTGVGTEAFF.